This T cell receptor beta chain was profiled in a study of metastatic and nonmetastatic thyroid tumors (dated by TCRdb to the early 2020s). For the wider study: The researchers compared repertoires between peripheral blood samples and tumor or nodule tissue samples from patients with malignant or benign thyroid disease. Summary of the overall study and its limitations: TCR beta diversity was reported as significantly higher in malignant tumors than in benign nodules, in both blood and tumor samples.

Libraries were prepared through PCR. TCRdb lists the instrument as Illumina HiSeq 4000. High-throughput sequencing was used to profile the TCR beta-chain CDR3 region of every patient. From the authors' description of their analysis: CDR3 differences across clinicopathological groups were used to build a classifier for discriminating distant-metastatic papillary thyroid cancer patients. To measure repertoire diversity the researchers used the Shannon index, while the Morisita-Horn index served to gauge how similar the tumor and blood repertoires were. TCRdb reprocessing: public reads trimmed at Q25 with fastp, clones called with MiXCR, in-frame beta chains kept. Clone size and V and J calls follow TCRdb, not the original study. The sample records about 41,000 clones, roughly 31% of which are singletons. The top ten constitute more than 9% of the sample. None of the patients had been given any treatment before thyroid surgery. Using T-cell receptor beta sequencing, the researchers looked back retrospectively at clinical samples from patients, gathered between the early 2010s and the late 2010s.

V was cut back by 7 bases and J by 5 bases, leaving a gap of 9 bases between them. Including the terminal cysteine and phenylalanine, the CDR3 comprises 11 residues. Only CDR3 DNA remains: 33 bases, in frame from the first base. The germline V gene sets CDR1 to MDHEN and CDR2 to SYDVKM. This clone was seen more than once but under ten times. The target of this receptor is not known. No much larger clone is present one base from it, and per-base qualities are unavailable. The sequence was collected from a male donor with papillary thyroid cancer or a benign thyroid nodule (not recorded which). Some clones in this sample may be carry-over from other donors' samples. The rearranged segments are TRBV28 and TRBJ2-7; tentative D gene TRBD1, with 6 bases matching. Material for sequencing was blood. This receptor has the CDR3 CASNTGHEQYF. The nucleotide sequence is TGTGCCAGCAACACAGGGCACGAGCAGTACTTC.